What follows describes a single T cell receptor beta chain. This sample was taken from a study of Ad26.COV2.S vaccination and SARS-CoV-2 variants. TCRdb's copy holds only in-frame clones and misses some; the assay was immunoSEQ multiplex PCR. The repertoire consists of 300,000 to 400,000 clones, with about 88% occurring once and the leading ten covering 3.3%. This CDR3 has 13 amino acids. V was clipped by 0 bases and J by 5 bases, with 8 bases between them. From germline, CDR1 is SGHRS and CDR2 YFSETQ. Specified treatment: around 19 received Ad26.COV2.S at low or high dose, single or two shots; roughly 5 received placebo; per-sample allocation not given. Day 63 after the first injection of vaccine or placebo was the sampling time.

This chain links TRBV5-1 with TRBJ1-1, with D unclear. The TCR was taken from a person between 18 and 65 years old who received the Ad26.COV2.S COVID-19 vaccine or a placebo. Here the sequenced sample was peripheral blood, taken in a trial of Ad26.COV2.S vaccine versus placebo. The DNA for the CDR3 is TGCGCCAGCAGCTTGGCCACGGAGACTGAAGCTTTCTTT. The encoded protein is CASSLATETEAFF.